The rows below give T cell receptor beta chains drawn from one sample of a study of early T cells in non-severe SARS-CoV-2 infection. TCRdb redid the calling of the 5' RACE reads with MiXCR, one entry per CDR3 protein. Counted here are under 100,000 distinct CDR3 sequences, approximately 9.9% occurring once; the ten biggest clones make up approximately 5%. Sequencing was performed on whole blood. Receptor source: an adult who was a healthcare worker with PCR-confirmed SARS-CoV-2 infection or an uninfected control (not recorded which). The CDR3 runs from the conserved cysteine through the conserved F or W. Fields, in order: clone size, D gene, V gene, J gene, CDR3 protein, CDR3 DNA. The D gene is left open where the match is weak. Size tells how often a clone was seen (once, few, many) or the class of an expanded clone, and some rows leave it out.

few	NA	TRBV7-8	TRBJ1-2	CASSPAIGSSGRGQNYGYTF	TGTGCCAGCAGCCCCGCCATCGGATCCTCTGGCAGGGGCCAGAACTATGGCTACACCTTC
NA	TRBD2	TRBV15	TRBJ2-1	CATSKGLAGVREQFF	TGTGCCACCAGCAAAGGACTAGCGGGAGTCCGGGAGCAGTTCTTC
NA	NA	TRBV9	TRBJ2-5	CASSVGSFQETQYF	TGTGCCAGCAGCGTAGGGTCCTTCCAAGAGACCCAGTACTTC
many	NA	TRBV7-3	TRBJ1-1	CASSTPGQDEAFF	TGTGCCAGCAGCACCCCCGGCCAGGACGAAGCTTTCTTT
NA	NA	TRBV4-2	TRBJ2-2	CASSQGLPASTGELFF	TGTGCCAGCAGCCAAGGTTTACCAGCGAGCACCGGGGAGCTGTTTTTT
many	NA	TRBV24-1	TRBJ1-1	CATSAFGTEAFF	TGTGCCACCAGTGCTTTCGGGACTGAAGCTTTCTTT
NA	TRBD1	TRBV4-1	TRBJ2-1	CASSQGRDRGYNEQFF	TGCGCCAGCAGCCAAGGGCGGGACAGGGGGTACAATGAGCAGTTCTTC
many	NA	TRBV6-5	TRBJ2-1	CASRPGLARYNEQFF	TGTGCCAGCAGGCCCGGGCTAGCGCGGTACAATGAGCAGTTCTTC
many	NA	TRBV11-2	TRBJ1-1	CASSLRPLSGTEAFF	TGTGCCAGCAGCCTACGACCCCTATCGGGCACTGAAGCTTTCTTT
few	NA	TRBV20-1	TRBJ2-7	CSAPPRDSYEQYF	TGCAGTGCACCACCCAGGGATTCCTACGAGCAGTACTTC
many	NA	TRBV15	TRBJ2-1	CATSRGVGEIINEQFF	TGTGCCACCAGCAGAGGTGTCGGGGAGATTATCAATGAGCAGTTCTTC
NA	TRBD1	TRBV12-3/TRBV12-4	TRBJ1-2	CASRTGGINYGYTF	TGTGCCAGCCGGACAGGGGGAATTAACTATGGCTACACCTTC
NA	NA	TRBV29-1	TRBJ2-1	CSVQWVAVYEQFF	TGCAGCGTTCAATGGGTAGCGGTCTATGAGCAGTTCTTC
few	NA	TRBV7-2	TRBJ2-3	CASSRDISTDTQYF	TGTGCCAGCAGCCGGGACATTAGCACAGATACGCAGTATTTT
NA	NA	TRBV7-3	TRBJ1-1	CASSSSQSLNTEAFF	TGTGCCAGCAGTTCAAGTCAGAGCCTGAACACTGAAGCTTTCTTT
few	NA	TRBV7-3	TRBJ2-1	CASSLNLGAPYNEQFF	TGTGCCAGCAGCTTAAACCTCGGCGCTCCCTACAATGAGCAGTTCTTC
NA	NA	TRBV5-1	TRBJ2-3	CASSLGPPSGDTQYF	TGCGCCAGCAGTTTGGGCCCTCCTTCGGGAGATACGCAGTATTTT
few	NA	TRBV27	TRBJ1-2	CASSLGWADTSGYGYTF	TGTGCCAGCAGTTTAGGCTGGGCAGACACTTCTGGGTATGGCTACACCTTC
NA	TRBD2	TRBV20-1	TRBJ2-1	CSGERLAGGNEQFF	TGCAGTGGGGAGAGACTAGCGGGAGGGAATGAGCAGTTCTTC
NA	TRBD1	TRBV4-1	TRBJ2-7	CASSRFAGTESYEQYF	TGCGCCAGCAGCCGCTTCGCCGGGACAGAGTCTTACGAGCAGTACTTC
few	TRBD1	TRBV12-3/TRBV12-4	TRBJ1-5	CASSRRGAQPQHF	TGTGCCAGCAGTCGCAGGGGGGCTCAGCCCCAGCATTTT
NA	NA	TRBV20-1	TRBJ2-7	CSGGTRSSYEQYF	TGCAGTGGGGGGACACGGAGCTCCTACGAGCAGTACTTC
NA	NA	TRBV25-1	TRBJ2-1	CASSEGSSSYNEQFF	TGTGCCAGCAGTGAAGGGAGTAGCTCCTACAATGAGCAGTTCTTC
NA	NA	TRBV5-5	TRBJ2-7	CASSLVAGSYEQYF	TGTGCCAGCAGCTTGGTTGCAGGCTCCTACGAGCAGTACTTC
many	TRBD1	TRBV12-3/TRBV12-4	TRBJ1-1	CASLGGGYTEAFF	TGTGCCTCCCTAGGGGGCGGGTACACTGAAGCTTTCTTT
many	NA	TRBV18	TRBJ2-7	CASSFSGLGSYEQYF	TGTGCCAGCTCATTTTCAGGGTTGGGGTCCTACGAGCAGTACTTC
NA	NA	TRBV18	TRBJ1-5	CASSPGNGNQPQHF	TGTGCCAGCTCACCGGGTAACGGCAATCAGCCCCAGCATTTT
many	NA	TRBV4-1	TRBJ1-1	CASSQVNLMTNTEAFF	TGCGCCAGCAGCCAAGTAAATCTCATGACAAACACTGAAGCTTTCTTT
NA	TRBD2	TRBV12-3/TRBV12-4	TRBJ2-3	CASSPRGGTSTDTQYF	TGTGCCAGCAGTCCCCGGGGGGGCACGAGCACAGATACGCAGTATTTT
many	TRBD2	TRBV3-1	TRBJ2-2	CASSQLAGNSLGTGELFF	TGTGCCAGCAGCCAACTAGCGGGGAACTCATTAGGGACCGGGGAGCTGTTTTTT
NA	NA	TRBV18	TRBJ1-6	CASSPPGGRDNSPLHF	TGTGCCAGCTCACCACCGGGCGGAAGGGATAATTCACCCCTCCACTTT